The 11 T cell receptor beta chains given below trace back to one sample, sequenced in a study of blood T cell repertoires in COVID-19. Produced via immunoSEQ multiplex PCR; TCRdb's table is partial and in-frame only. In the table there are some 250,000 clones, 86% of which are singletons. Source material: PBMCs or T cells enriched from blood (not recorded which). These receptors were taken from a man aged 18-30 years who had recovered from COVID-19.

The rearrangement uses TRBV5-8 and TRBJ1-3; 8 positions agree with TRBD1. The CDR3 loop spans 14 amino acids. Unmatched junction bases numbered 4, after V lost 4 bases and J lost 4 bases. The V gene's germline CDR1 is SGHTS and CDR2 YDEGEE. The CDR3 here is CASSPGQAGNTIYF. CDR3 nucleotides: TGTGCCAGCAGCCCGGGACAGGCCGGAAACACCATATATTTT.

The V gene is TRBV19, the J gene TRBJ1-1; a weak D match, TRBD1 (5 bases). The CDR3 runs to 17 residues. From germline, CDR1 is LNHDA and CDR2 SQIVND (reference sequence). V was pared by 6 bases and J by 0 bases, with 20 bases between. As DNA, the CDR3 is TGTGCCAGTAGCACCGCCGTGGTTCAGGGCTTGAACACTGAAGCTTTCTTT. It is translated as CASSTAVVQGLNTEAFF.

The V gene is TRBV2, the J gene TRBJ2-7; 7 nucleotides agree with TRBD1. Germline CDR1 SNHLY, CDR2 FYNNEI. J was trimmed by 0 bases and V by 6 bases; bases with no gene match: 5. CDR3 length equals 14 residues. The CDR3 DNA reads as TGTGCCAGCAGCGGGACAGTGAACTCCTACGAGCAGTACTTC. Translating gives CASSGTVNSYEQYF.

The rearrangement links TRBV5-1 to TRBJ2-3, with TRBD2 as a possible D gene (5 bases). Germline V gene sequence: CDR1 SGHRS, CDR2 YFSETQ. The CDR3 contains 16 residues. V was pared by 1 base and J by 0 bases, with 12 bases between. The CDR3 here is CASSLFGIRSTDTQYF. In DNA form, the CDR3 reads TGCGCCAGCAGCTTGTTCGGGATCCGAAGCACAGATACGCAGTATTTT.

The V call is TRBV7-2, the J call TRBJ2-7, with TRBD1 identical over 11 bases. CDR3 length equals 16 residues. CDR1 and CDR2 (germline): SGHTA, FQGNSA. The V gene end was trimmed by 5 bases and the J gene end by 6 bases; junction bases not matched to a gene: 12. CDR3 coding DNA: TGTGCCAGCAGCCAGTCAACCGGGACAGGGGGGTCCGAGCAGTACTTC. This encodes CASSQSTGTGGSEQYF.

The CDR3 bases are TGTGCCAGCAGCCCACTGTCATCGGGACAGGGAACTGAAGCTTTCTTT. Residues: CASSPLSSGQGTEAFF. V is TRBV7-9 and J is TRBJ1-1; 9 nucleotides line up with TRBD1. The trim removed 5 bases at V and 5 bases at J, leaving 12 bases unmatched. The CDR3 contains 16 residues. Per germline, CDR1 SEHNR and CDR2 FQNEAQ (reference sequence). Full variable domain (remainder filled in from reference TRBV7-9 and TRBJ1-1): DTGVSQNPRHKITKRGQNVTFRCDPISEHNRLYWYRQTLGQGPEFLTYFQNEAQLEKSRLLSDRFSAERPKGSFSTLEIQRTEQGDSAMYLCASSPLSSGQGTEAFFGQGTRLTVV.

The chain combines TRBV9 with TRBJ2-2; TRBD2 agrees at 7 bases. CDR3 length: 15 amino acids. Losses at the gene ends were 4 bases for V and 5 bases for J; bases not matched to a gene: 8. CDR1 and CDR2 from the germline V gene are SGDLS and YYNGEE. The CDR3 DNA reads as TGTGCCAGCAGCCCCCGCCTTAGCGGGACCGGGGAGCTGTTTTTT. Its translation: CASSPRLSGTGELFF.

V gene TRBV4-1 combines with J gene TRBJ2-7, with D possibly matching TRBD1 (6 bases). V was shortened by 4 bases and J by 7 bases, with 17 bases between the two germline ends. The germline V gene encodes CDR1 MGHRA and CDR2 YSYEKL. CDR3 length equals 14 residues. CDR3 nucleotides: TGCGCCAGCAGCCCACGGGACACATCTAGTGAGCAGTACTTC. Encoded protein: CASSPRDTSSEQYF.

This clone was recorded once. CDR3: CASSQDMTLLAGGPRGQETQYF. CDR3 nucleotide sequence: TGTGCCAGCAGCCAAGATATGACCCTACTAGCGGGGGGGCCGAGGGGACAAGAGACCCAGTACTTC. The chain is built from TRBV4-2 and TRBJ2-5; 13 nucleotides agree with TRBD2. The CDR3 runs 22 residues. The V segment lost 0 bases and the J segment 2 bases; nucleotides outside the gene matches: 18. CDR1 and CDR2 (germline): LGHNA, YNFKEQ.

The V call is TRBV5-1, the J call TRBJ2-7; 9 bases agree with TRBD1. CDR3 length: 16 residues. V gave up 3 bases and J gave up 6 bases; unmatched junction bases: 13. CDR1 SGHRS and CDR2 YFSETQ come from the germline V gene. The DNA for the CDR3 is TGCGCCAGCAGCTCCCGGGGGACAGGGACCCACGGCGAGCAGTACTTC. Its translation is CASSSRGTGTHGEQYF.

This chain links TRBV18 with TRBJ2-2; D is undetermined. Trimming left V 2 bases short and J 2 bases short, with 12 bases between. The germline V gene has CDR1 KGHSH and CDR2 LQKENI. This CDR3 is 16 amino acids long. The CDR3 is CASSPNPHSNTGELFF. CDR3 nucleotide sequence: TGTGCCAGCTCACCAAACCCCCACTCTAACACCGGGGAGCTGTTTTTT.